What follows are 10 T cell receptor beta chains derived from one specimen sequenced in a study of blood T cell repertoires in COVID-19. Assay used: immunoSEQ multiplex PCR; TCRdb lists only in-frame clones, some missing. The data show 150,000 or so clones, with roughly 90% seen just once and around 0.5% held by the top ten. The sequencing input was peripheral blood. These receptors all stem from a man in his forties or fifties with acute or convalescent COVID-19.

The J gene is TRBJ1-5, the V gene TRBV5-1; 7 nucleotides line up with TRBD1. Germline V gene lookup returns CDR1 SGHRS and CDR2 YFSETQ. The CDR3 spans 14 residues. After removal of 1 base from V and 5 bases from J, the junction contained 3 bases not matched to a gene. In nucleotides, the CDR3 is TGCGCCAGCAGCTTGCGAGGGGGCGATCAGCCCCAGCATTTT. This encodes CASSLRGGDQPQHF.

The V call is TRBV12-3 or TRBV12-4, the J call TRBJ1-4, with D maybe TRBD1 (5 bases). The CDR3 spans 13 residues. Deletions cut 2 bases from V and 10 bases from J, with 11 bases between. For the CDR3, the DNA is TGTGCCAGCAGTTTACGCAGGGAAGGAAAACTGTTTTTT. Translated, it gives CASSLRREGKLFF.

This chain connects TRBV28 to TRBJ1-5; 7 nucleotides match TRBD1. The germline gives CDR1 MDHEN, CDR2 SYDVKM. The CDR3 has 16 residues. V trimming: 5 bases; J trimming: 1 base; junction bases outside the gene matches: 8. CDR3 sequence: CASSPTGALSNQPQHF. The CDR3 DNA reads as TGTGCCAGCAGTCCCACAGGGGCCTTGAGCAATCAGCCCCAGCATTTT.

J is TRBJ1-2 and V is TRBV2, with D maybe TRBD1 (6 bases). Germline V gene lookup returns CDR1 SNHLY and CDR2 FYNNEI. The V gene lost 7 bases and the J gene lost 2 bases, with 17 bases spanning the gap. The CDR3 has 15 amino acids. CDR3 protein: CASKNQGLGNYGYTF. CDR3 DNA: TGTGCCAGCAAGAACCAGGGGTTGGGAAACTATGGCTACACCTTC.

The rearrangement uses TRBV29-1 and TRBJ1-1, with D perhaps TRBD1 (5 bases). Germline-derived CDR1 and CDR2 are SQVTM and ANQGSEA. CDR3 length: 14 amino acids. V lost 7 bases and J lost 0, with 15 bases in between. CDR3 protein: CSAKGVQVNTEAFF. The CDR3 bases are TGCAGCGCCAAGGGTGTACAGGTGAACACTGAAGCTTTCTTT.

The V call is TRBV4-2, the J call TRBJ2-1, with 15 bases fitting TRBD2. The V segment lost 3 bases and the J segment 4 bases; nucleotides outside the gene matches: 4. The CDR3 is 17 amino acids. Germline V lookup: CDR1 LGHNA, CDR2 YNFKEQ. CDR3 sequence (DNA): TGTGCCAGCAGCCACGGACTAGCGGGGGGGCTATACAATGAGCAGTTCTTC. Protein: CASSHGLAGGLYNEQFF.

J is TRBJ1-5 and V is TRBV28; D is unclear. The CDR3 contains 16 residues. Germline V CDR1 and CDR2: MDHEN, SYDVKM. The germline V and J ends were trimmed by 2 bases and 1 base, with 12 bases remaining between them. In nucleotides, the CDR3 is TGTGCCAGCAGTTTAACCGGCTTCGGGAGCAATCAGCCCCAGCATTTT. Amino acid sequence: CASSLTGFGSNQPQHF.

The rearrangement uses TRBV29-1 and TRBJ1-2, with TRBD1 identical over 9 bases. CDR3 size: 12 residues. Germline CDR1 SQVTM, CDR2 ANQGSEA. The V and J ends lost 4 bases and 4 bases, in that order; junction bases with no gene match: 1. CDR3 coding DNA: TGCAGCGTTGGACAGGGGGTCTATGGCTACACCTTC. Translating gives CSVGQGVYGYTF.

The CDR3 coding sequence is TGTGCCAGCAGCCCCCGGACAGGGGGCGTTTTTGGCTACACCTTC. Protein: CASSPRTGGVFGYTF. V usage is TRBV4-2 and J usage is TRBJ1-2; TRBD1 matches 11 bases. This CDR3 has 15 residues. CDR1 is LGHNA, CDR2 YNFKEQ, per germline. J gave up 7 bases and V 4 bases, and 8 bases lay outside the gene matches.

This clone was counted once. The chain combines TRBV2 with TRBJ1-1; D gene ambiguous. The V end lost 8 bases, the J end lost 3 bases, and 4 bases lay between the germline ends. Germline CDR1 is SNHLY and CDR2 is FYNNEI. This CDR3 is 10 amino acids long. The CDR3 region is CASEDTEAFF. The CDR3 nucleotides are TGTGCCAGCGAGGACACTGAAGCTTTCTTT.